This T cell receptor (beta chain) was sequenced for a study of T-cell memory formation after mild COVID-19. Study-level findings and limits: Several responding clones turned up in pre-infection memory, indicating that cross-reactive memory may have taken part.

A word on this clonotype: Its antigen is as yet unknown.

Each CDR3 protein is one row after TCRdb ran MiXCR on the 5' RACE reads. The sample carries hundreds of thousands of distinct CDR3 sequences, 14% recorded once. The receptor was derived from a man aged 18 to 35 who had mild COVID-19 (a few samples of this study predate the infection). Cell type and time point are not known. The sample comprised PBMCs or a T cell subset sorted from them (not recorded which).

This chain's CDR3 is CASRPGQGSHSPLHF. The CDR3 nucleotides read TGTGCCAGCAGACCCGGACAGGGAAGCCATTCACCCCTCCACTTT. V usage is TRBV28 and J usage is TRBJ1-6; 8 nucleotides match TRBD1. Per germline, CDR1 MDHEN and CDR2 SYDVKM. The CDR3 consists of 15 residues. The J segment lost 8 bases and the V segment lost 6 bases, leaving 9 bases of the junction unmatched.